The TCR beta chain under discussion was sequenced for a study of blood T cell repertoires in COVID-19. Study in general: The United States, Italy and Spain provided the acute and convalescent COVID-19 samples. In each case, the material was cDNA or gDNA derived from T cells, B-cell-depleted T cells, or PBMCs.

From germline, CDR1 is SGHKS and CDR2 YYEKEE (reference sequence). This CDR3 is built from 15 residues. V trimming: 0 bases; J trimming: 1 base; junction bases outside the gene matches: 4. Data came from immunoSEQ multiplex PCR; TCRdb stores just in-frame clones and leaves some out. The sample carries approximately 200,000 clones, roughly 88% recorded once. The gene calls are TRBV5-5 and TRBJ2-7, with 7 bases lining up with TRBD2. Material for sequencing was peripheral blood. This TCR was recovered from a man between 60 and 70 years old with acute or convalescent COVID-19. CDR3 coding DNA: TGTGCCAGCAGCTTGGCCCTAGCGGCTTCCTACGAGCAGTACTTC. Its protein is CASSLALAASYEQYF.